There are many counts of the clone carrying this T cell receptor beta chain. Its matching antigen is unknown. The data derive from a study of molecular identifiers for immune sequencing clone quantification. Study summary: Replicate experiments took RNA from around 18,000 or 91,000 naive CD8 cells, divided it five ways and sequenced four.

Trimming shortened V by 0 bases and J by 1 base, and 5 bases separated the two germline ends. CDR1 and CDR2 (germline): SGDLS, YYNGEE. The CDR3 extends over 15 amino acids. Bulk TCR libraries were made with methods that had been previously described and with listed TCR primers. Each CDR3 protein gets one entry after TCRdb re-called the PCR reads with MiXCR. Here the sample spans about 36,000 distinct CDR3 sequences, approximately 19% being singletons. Findings and limits, study-wide: Clone sizes could be underestimated for highly expanded clones when identical TCR molecules share a barcode.

Sequencing was performed on naive CD8+ T cells from blood, with Jurkat cell RNA spiked in. Subset reported: FACS-sorted CD8+CD4-CCR7+CD45RA+ naive T cells. This clonotype originated in a human donor in good health. Some libraries in this study had Jurkat cell RNA spiked in. The chain carries TRBV9 and TRBJ2-6; no firm D call. Here the CDR3 DNA reads TGTGCCAGCAGCGTAGTAGGGTCTGGGGCCAACGTCCTGACTTTC. It translates to CASSVVGSGANVLTF.